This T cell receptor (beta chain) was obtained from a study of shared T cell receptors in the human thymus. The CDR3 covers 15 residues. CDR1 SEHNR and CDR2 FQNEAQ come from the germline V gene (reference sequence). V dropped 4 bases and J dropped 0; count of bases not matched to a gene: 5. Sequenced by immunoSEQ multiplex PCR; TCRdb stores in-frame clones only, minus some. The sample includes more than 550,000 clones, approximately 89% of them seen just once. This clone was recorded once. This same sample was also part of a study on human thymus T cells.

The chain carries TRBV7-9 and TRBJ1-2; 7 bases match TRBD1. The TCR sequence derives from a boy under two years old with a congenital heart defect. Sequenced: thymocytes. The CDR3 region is CASSSRDSSNYGYTF. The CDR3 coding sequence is TGTGCCAGCAGCTCCCGGGACAGCTCTAACTATGGCTACACCTTC.